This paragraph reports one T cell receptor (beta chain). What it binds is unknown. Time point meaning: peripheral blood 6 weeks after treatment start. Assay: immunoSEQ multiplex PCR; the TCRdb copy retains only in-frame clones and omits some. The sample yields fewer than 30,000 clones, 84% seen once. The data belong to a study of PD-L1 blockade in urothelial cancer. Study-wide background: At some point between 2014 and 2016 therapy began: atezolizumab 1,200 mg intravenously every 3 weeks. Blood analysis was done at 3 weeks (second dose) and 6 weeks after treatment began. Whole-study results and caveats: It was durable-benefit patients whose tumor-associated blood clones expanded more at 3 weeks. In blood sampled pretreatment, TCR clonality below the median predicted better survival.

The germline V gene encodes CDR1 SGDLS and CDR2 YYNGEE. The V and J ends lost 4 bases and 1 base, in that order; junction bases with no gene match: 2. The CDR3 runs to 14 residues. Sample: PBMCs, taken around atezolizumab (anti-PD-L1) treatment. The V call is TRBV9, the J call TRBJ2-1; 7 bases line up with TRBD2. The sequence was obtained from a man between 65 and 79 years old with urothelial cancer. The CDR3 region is CASSRGGSYNEQFF. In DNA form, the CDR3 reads TGTGCCAGCAGCCGCGGGGGTTCCTACAATGAGCAGTTCTTC. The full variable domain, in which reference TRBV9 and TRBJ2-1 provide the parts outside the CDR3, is DSGVTQTPKHLITATGQRVTLRCSPRSGDLSVYWYQQSLDQGLQFLIQYYNGEERAKGNILERFSAQQFPDLHSELNLSSLELGDSALYFCASSRGGSYNEQFFGPGTRLTVL.